This TCR beta chain was sequenced in a study of cytomegalovirus exposure and HLA in healthy donors. Here immunoSEQ multiplex PCR was the method, and the copy in TCRdb shows in-frame clones only, minus some. The sample shows more than 250,000 clones, 70% to 90% of them seen only once. The TCR sequence derives from a woman under 30 in good health and CMV-seronegative. Sequencing was done on a sample of PBMCs.

CDR3 nucleotide sequence: TGTGCCAGCAGTTACGGCACCCTAGAGAGCTGGGAGCAGTTCTTC. Translation gives CASSYGTLESWEQFF. The chain has TRBV6-5 and TRBJ2-1, with D uncertain. In germline, CDR1 is MNHEY, CDR2 SVGAGI. The CDR3 consists of 15 residues. The V end was cut by 2 bases, the J end by 10 bases, with 18 bases between.